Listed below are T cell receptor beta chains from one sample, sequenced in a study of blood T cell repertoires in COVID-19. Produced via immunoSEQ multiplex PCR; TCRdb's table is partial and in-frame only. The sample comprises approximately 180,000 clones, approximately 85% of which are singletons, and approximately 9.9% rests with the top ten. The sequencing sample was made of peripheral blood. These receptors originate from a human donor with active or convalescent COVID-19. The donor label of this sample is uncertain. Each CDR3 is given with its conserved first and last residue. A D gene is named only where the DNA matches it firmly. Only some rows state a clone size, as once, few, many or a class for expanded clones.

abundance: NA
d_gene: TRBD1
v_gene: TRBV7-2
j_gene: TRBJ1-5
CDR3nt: TGTGCCAGCAGCTTGTGGCAGGGGGGTCAGCCCCAGCATTTT
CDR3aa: CASSLWQGGQPQHF

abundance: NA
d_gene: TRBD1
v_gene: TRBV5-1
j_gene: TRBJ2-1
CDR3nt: TGCGCCAGCAGCTTCCGGCCGGGACAGGACAATGAGCAGTTCTTC
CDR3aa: CASSFRPGQDNEQFF

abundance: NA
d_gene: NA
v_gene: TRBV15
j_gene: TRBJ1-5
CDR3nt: TGTGCCACCAGCAGAGGGGCAGGCATACGTCAGCCCCAGCATTTT
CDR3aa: CATSRGAGIRQPQHF

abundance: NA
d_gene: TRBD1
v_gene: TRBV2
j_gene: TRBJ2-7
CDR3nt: TGTGCCAGCCTCCGGGACAGGAGCTCCTACGAGCAGTACTTC
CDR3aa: CASLRDRSSYEQYF

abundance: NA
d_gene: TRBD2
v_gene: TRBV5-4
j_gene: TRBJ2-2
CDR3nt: TGTGCCAGCAGCCCGGGACTACGTGCAGGGGAGCTGTTTTTT
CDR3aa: CASSPGLRAGELFF

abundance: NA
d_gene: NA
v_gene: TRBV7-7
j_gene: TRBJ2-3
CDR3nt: TGTGCTAGCAGCTTTGGGCACACAGATACGCAGTATTTT
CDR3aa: CASSFGHTDTQYF

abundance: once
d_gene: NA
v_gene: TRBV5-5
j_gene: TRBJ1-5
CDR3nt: TGTGCCAGCAGCCTGGAGACAGGTAGGAGTCAGCCCCAGCATTTT
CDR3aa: CASSLETGRSQPQHF

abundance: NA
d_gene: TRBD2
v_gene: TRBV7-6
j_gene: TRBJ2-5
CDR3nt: TGTGCCAGCAGCTTTAGCGGGGGGGCGAGCGAGACCCAGTACTTC
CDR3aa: CASSFSGGASETQYF

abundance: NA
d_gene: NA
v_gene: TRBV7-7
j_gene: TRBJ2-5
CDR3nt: TGTGCTAGCAGCCAGGGAGGTGGGGCCCCCCCGGAGACCCAGTACTTC
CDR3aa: CASSQGGGAPPETQYF

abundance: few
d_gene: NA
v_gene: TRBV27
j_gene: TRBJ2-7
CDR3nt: TGTGCCAGCAGTTTACTATCCGGGACACCTTACGAGCAGTACTTC
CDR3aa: CASSLLSGTPYEQYF

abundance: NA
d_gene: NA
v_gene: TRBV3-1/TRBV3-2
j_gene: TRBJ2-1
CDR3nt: TGTGCCAGCAGCACGGTAGACTACAATGAGCAGTTCTTC
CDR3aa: CASSTVDYNEQFF

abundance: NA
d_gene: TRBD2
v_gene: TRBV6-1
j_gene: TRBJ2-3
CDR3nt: TGTGCCAGCAGTGAAGGCAGCGGGAGTCGGAAGGCAGATACGCAGTATTTT
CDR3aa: CASSEGSGSRKADTQYF

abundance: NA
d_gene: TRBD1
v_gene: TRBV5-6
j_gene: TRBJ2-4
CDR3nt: TGTGCCAGCATCCAACAGCGGACAGGGGGCTGCTGGTACTTC
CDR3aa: CASIQQRTGGCWYF

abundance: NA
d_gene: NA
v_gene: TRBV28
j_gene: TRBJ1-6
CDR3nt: TGTGCCAGCAGTTTGTGGCCCTATAATTCACCCCTCCACTTT
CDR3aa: CASSLWPYNSPLHF

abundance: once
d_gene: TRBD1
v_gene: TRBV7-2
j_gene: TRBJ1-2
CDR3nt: TGTGCCAGCAGGGACAGGGAGTTTGGCTACACCTTC
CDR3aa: CASRDREFGYTF

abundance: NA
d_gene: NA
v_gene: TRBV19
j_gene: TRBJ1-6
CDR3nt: TGTGCCAGTAGTACTCAGCGCTCCTATAATTCACCCCTCCACTTT
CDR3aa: CASSTQRSYNSPLHF

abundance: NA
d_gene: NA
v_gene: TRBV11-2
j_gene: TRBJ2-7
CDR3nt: TGTGCCAGCAGCTTAGATCCCGCTAGAGGTGACGAGCAGTACTTC
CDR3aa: CASSLDPARGDEQYF

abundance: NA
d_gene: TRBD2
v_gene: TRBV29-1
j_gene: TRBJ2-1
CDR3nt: TGCAGCGCAAAGGGGCTAGCGGGAGGTTACCTCTCGAATGAGCAGTTCTTC
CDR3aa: CSAKGLAGGYLSNEQFF

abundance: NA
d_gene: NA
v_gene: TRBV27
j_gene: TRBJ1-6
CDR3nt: TGTGCCAGCAGTTTCAACAGGGAGAATAATTCACCCCTCCACTTT
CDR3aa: CASSFNRENNSPLHF

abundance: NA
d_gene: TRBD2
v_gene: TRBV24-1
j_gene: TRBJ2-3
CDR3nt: TGTGCCACCAGTGAACCTACTAGCGGGGGGCTCACAGATACGCAGTATTTT
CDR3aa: CATSEPTSGGLTDTQYF

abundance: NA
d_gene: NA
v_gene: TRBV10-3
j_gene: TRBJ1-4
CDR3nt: TGTGCCATCAGTGAGTCAAGCGGGGAAAATGAAAAACTGTTTTTT
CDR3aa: CAISESSGENEKLFF

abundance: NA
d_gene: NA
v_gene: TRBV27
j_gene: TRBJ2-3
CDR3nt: TGTGCCAGCAGTTTATTGGGGACAACAGATACGCAGTATTTT
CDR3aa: CASSLLGTTDTQYF

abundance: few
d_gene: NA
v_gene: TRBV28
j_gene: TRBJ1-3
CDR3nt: TGTGCCAGCAGTCTCACCCCCCTAAGAAACACCATATATTTT
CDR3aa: CASSLTPLRNTIYF

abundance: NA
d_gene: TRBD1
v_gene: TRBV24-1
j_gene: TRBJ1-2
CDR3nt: TGTGCCACCAGTGATTGGGGACAGGACTATGGCTACACCTTC
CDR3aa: CATSDWGQDYGYTF

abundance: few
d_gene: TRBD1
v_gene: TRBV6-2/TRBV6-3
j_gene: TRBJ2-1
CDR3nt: TGTGCCAGCAGCCCGTGGGGACAGGGAGATGAGCAGTTCTTC
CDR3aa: CASSPWGQGDEQFF

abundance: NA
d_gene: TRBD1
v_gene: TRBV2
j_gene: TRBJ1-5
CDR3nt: TGTGCCAGCAACTGGGACAGGGGAGGACAGCCCCAGCATTTT
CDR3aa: CASNWDRGGQPQHF

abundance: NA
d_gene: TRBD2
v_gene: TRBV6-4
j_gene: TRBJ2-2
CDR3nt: TGTGCCAGCAGTTCTAGCGGGAGAAACGCCGGGGAGCTGTTTTTT
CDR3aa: CASSSSGRNAGELFF

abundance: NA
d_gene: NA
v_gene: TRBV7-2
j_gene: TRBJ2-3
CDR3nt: TGTGCCAGCAGCCCAAGAGCCGGCACAGATACGCAGTATTTT
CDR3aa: CASSPRAGTDTQYF

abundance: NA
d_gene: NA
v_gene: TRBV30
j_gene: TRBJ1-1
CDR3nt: TGTGCCTGGAGTGTATATAGGGGCGAGGCTGAAGCTTTCTTT
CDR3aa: CAWSVYRGEAEAFF

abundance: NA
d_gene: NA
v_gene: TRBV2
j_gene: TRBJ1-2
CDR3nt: TGTGCCAACAGGGCCGAAGCTAACTATGGCTACACCTTC
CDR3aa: CANRAEANYGYTF

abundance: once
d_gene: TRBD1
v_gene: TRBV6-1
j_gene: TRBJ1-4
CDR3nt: TGTGCCAGCAGTGAAGCGGGACAGGGGTGGGAAAAACTGTTTTTT
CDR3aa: CASSEAGQGWEKLFF

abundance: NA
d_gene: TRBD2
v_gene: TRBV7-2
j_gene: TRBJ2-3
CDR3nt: TGTGCCAGCAGCTTCCTTATTTCCAGCGGGAGCAAGACAGATACGCAGTATTTT
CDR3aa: CASSFLISSGSKTDTQYF

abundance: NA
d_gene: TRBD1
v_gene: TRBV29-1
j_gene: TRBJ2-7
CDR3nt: TGCAGCGTACCGGGACAGGGGTACGAGCAGTACTTC
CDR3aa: CSVPGQGYEQYF

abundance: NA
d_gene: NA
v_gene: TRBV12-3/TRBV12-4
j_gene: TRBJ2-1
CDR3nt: TGTGCCAGCAGACGCGGAGGGATGGGGGAGCAGTTCTTC
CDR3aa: CASRRGGMGEQFF

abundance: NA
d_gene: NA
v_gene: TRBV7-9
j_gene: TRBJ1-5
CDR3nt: TGTGCCAGCAGCCCGGACAGTTCTTACGATCAGCCCCAGCATTTT
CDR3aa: CASSPDSSYDQPQHF

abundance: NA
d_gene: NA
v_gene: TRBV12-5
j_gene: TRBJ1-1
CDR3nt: TGTGCTAGTGTCCCCGGGACACTGAACACTGAAGCTTTCTTT
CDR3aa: CASVPGTLNTEAFF

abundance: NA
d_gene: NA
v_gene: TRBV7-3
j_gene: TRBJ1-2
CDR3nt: TGTGCCAGCAGCCCCTTCCCCGGGGGAGACAGCTACACCTTC
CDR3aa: CASSPFPGGDSYTF

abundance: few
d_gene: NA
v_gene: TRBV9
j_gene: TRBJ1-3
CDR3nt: TGTGCCAGCAGCGTGGGCGGAGGTGGAAACACCATATATTTT
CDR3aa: CASSVGGGGNTIYF

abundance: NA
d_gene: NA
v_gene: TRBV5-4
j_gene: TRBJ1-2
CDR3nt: TGTGCCAGCACCCGTGGGCAGGGACAAGGGTATGGCTACACCTTC
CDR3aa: CASTRGQGQGYGYTF

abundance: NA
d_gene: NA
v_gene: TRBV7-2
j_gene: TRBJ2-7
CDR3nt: TGTGCCAGCAGCTATAACTACGAGCAGTACTTC
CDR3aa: CASSYNYEQYF

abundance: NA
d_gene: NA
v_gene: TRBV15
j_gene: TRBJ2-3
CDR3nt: TGTGCCACCAGCAGAGACTCGGGGTTGAGTAGCACAGATACGCAGTATTTT
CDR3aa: CATSRDSGLSSTDTQYF

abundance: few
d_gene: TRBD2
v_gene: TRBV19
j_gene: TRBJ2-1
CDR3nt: TGTGCCAGTACCCAATCTAGCGGGCGAACAGATGAGCAGTTCTTC
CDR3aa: CASTQSSGRTDEQFF

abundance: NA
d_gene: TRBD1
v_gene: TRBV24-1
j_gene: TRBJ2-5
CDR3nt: TGTGCCACCGCTCCTACGACAGGGGAAGAGACCCAGTACTTC
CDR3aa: CATAPTTGEETQYF

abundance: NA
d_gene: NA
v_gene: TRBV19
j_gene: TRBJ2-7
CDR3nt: TGTGCCAGTAGCGCCGGGATGAGAACATCCTACGAGCAGTACTTC
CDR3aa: CASSAGMRTSYEQYF